This T cell receptor beta chain came from a study of blood T cell repertoires in COVID-19. The data were produced by immunoSEQ multiplex PCR, yet TCRdb's version contains in-frame clones alone and is incomplete. The sample lists some 370,000 clones, 90% occurring once. The germline CDR1 and CDR2 sequences are MGHDK and SYGVNS. There are 14 residues in the CDR3. Trimming took off 3 bases at V and 7 bases at J, with 13 bases between the two ends. The source material was peripheral blood. V usage is TRBV25-1 and J usage is TRBJ2-1; TRBD1 is a possible D gene (5 bases). The receptor was isolated from a man aged 18 to 29 with active or convalescent COVID-19. The CDR3 DNA is TGTGCCAGCAGTGATGTGCAGGGTCGAAATGAGCAGTTCTTC. Translation gives CASSDVQGRNEQFF.